Below, 7 T cell receptor beta chains from the same sample are listed, as sequenced in a study of blood T cell repertoires in COVID-19. TCRdb keeps only in-frame clones here, not all; method: immunoSEQ multiplex PCR. Among under 45,000 clones listed, around 90% were seen once. The specimen was peripheral blood. All receptors come from a middle-aged woman with acute or convalescent COVID-19.

The V call is TRBV19, the J call TRBJ1-5, with 8 positions matching TRBD1. Trimming at V came to 9 bases and at J to 4 bases, leaving 11 bases not matched to a gene. CDR3 size: 15 residues. CDR1 and CDR2 from the germline V gene are LNHDA and SQIVND (reference sequence). The CDR3 nucleotides read TGTGCCAGCAAATCCGGGACAGGCCGGAATCAGCCCCAGCATTTT. Its translation: CASKSGTGRNQPQHF. Using reference TRBV19 and TRBJ1-5 for the parts outside the CDR3, the full variable domain is DGGITQSPKYLFRKEGQNVTLSCEQNLNHDAMYWYRQDPGQGLRLIYYSQIVNDFQKGDIAEGYSVSREKKESFPLTVTSAQKNPTAFYLCASKSGTGRNQPQHFGDGTRLSIL.

V gene TRBV27 combines with J gene TRBJ2-2; possible D gene TRBD1, 5 bases. V was shortened by 7 bases and J by 2 bases, with 20 bases between the two germline ends. The CDR3 has 17 residues. Germline V gene sequence: CDR1 MNHEY, CDR2 SMNVEV (reference sequence). Here the CDR3 DNA reads TGTGCCAGCACGAAACGACTTTCGACAGAAAACACCGGGGAGCTGTTTTTT. It is translated as CASTKRLSTENTGELFF.

In its sample, this clone was seen once. The chain couples TRBV20-1 to TRBJ1-6; a possible D gene is TRBD1 (5 bases). The germline V gene encodes CDR1 DFQATT and CDR2 SNEGSKA (reference sequence). The CDR3 runs 12 residues. Trimming took off 5 bases at V and 7 bases at J, with 9 bases between the two ends. CDR3 amino acids: CSARAGNSPLHF. As DNA, the CDR3 is TGCAGTGCTCGTGCAGGGAATTCACCCCTCCACTTT.

The chain uses TRBV19 and TRBJ2-7, with D tentatively TRBD2 (5 bases). The germline V gene has CDR1 LNHDA and CDR2 SQIVND (reference sequence). Trimming took 5 bases from V and 5 from J, leaving 16 bases between them. CDR3 size: 14 residues. CDR3 in amino acids: CASSQGLLWDEQYF. CDR3 coding DNA: TGTGCCAGTAGTCAAGGACTGTTGTGGGACGAGCAGTACTTC.

The J gene is TRBJ1-1, the V gene TRBV28, with 9 bases aligning to TRBD1. Unmatched junction bases numbered 2, after V lost 6 bases and J lost 0 bases. The germline CDR1 and CDR2 sequences are MDHEN and SYDVKM. The CDR3 is made up of 14 amino acids. CDR3 bases: TGTGCCAGCAGGGGACAGGGATTGAACACTGAAGCTTTCTTT. Protein product: CASRGQGLNTEAFF.

The gene calls are TRBV30 and TRBJ2-7; 13 bases are a match to TRBD2. Germline V gene data show CDR1 as GTSNPN and CDR2 as SVGIG (reference sequence). The junction had 11 bases not matched to a gene; V was cut back by 3 bases and J by 6 bases. The CDR3 consists of 16 residues. The CDR3 protein is CAWSASPGLAGSEQYF. The CDR3 DNA follows: TGTGCCTGGAGCGCTTCACCGGGACTAGCGGGAAGCGAGCAGTACTTC.

V is TRBV3-1 (or the pseudogene TRBV3-2) and J is TRBJ2-1, with unresolved D. V was pared by 4 bases and J by 11 bases, with 15 bases between. CDR3 length: 13 residues. Germline V gene lookup returns CDR1 LGHDT and CDR2 YNNKEL (reference sequence). CDR3 in amino acids: CASSPTPSGKQFF. CDR3 DNA: TGTGCCAGCAGCCCGACTCCTTCGGGTAAGCAGTTCTTC.